This TCR beta chain appears in the sequencing data of a study of cytomegalovirus exposure and HLA in healthy donors. Primers: 60 Vbeta forward and 13 Jbeta reverse. The data were produced by immunoSEQ multiplex PCR, yet TCRdb's version contains in-frame clones alone and is incomplete. The sample has tens of thousands of clones; less than 75% are singletons. Study outcomes and limitations: Apparent HLA restriction characterized most CMV-associated TCR beta chains in a later analysis. It was reportedly the case that the classifier diagnosed cytomegalovirus status with high specificity and sensitivity.

In regard to this clone: Its antigen remains unknown.

J gave up 12 bases and V 6 bases, and 18 bases lay outside the gene matches. The CDR3 length is 15 residues. Germline V gives CDR1 MNHNS, CDR2 SASEGT. The sequenced sample was PBMCs. This chain joins TRBV6-1 and TRBJ2-7; 9 nucleotides agree with TRBD1. The receptor was derived from a man aged 25 to 40 in good health and CMV-seronegative. In DNA, the CDR3 is TGTGCCAGCAGCAAGAGCTGGGACAGGGTACCCGGTGGGTACTTC. It yields the protein CASSKSWDRVPGGYF.